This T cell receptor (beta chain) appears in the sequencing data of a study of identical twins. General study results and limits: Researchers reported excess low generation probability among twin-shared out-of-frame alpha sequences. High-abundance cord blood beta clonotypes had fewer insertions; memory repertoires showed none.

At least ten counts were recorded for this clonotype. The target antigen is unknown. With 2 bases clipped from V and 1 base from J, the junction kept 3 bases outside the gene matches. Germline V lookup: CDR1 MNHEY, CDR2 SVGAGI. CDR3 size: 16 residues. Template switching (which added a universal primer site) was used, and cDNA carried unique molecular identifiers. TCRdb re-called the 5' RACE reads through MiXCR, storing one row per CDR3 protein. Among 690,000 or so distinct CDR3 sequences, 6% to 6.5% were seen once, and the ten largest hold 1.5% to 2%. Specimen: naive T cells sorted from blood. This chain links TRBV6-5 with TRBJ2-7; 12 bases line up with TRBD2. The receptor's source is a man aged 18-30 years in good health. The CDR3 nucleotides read TGTGCCAGCAGTTACCCGACTAGCGGGAGATCCTACGAGCAGTACTTC. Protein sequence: CASSYPTSGRSYEQYF.